This T cell receptor (beta chain) was observed in a study of blood T cell repertoires in COVID-19. This CDR3 has 13 residues. The V and J ends lost 6 bases and 0 bases respectively, with 7 bases between them. The germline gives CDR1 SGDLS, CDR2 YYNGEE. Original processing methods: Cell counts per sample came from amplifying reference gene primers. The table came from immunoSEQ multiplex PCR; TCRdb's copy has only in-frame clones and leaves some out. V and J calls plus clone size are reproduced from that table; the DNA served to infer D and trimming. This sample carries more than 35,000 clones, 75% to 90% of them seen once, and the ten largest clones take about 10%.

This chain joins TRBV9 and TRBJ2-1; D gene unclear. The sample taken for sequencing was peripheral blood. This TCR came from a man aged 25-40 years with active or convalescent COVID-19. In DNA form, the CDR3 reads TGTGCCAGCACTCGTAGCTCCTACAATGAGCAGTTCTTC. Translating gives CASTRSSYNEQFF.